This T cell receptor (beta chain) was found in a study of cytomegalovirus exposure and HLA in healthy donors. Study observations and caveats: The authors excluded some V segments, including TRBV6-2 and TRBV6-3, as indistinguishable. Follow-up analysis later connected one missense variant in DCLRE1C with trimming of TCR beta V- and J-genes.

Worth noting for this clone: What it binds is unknown.

V lost 3 bases and J 5 bases, leaving 10 bases between the germline ends. CDR1 ENHRY and CDR2 SYGVKD come from the germline V gene. The CDR3 runs 13 residues. Primers for the PCR totalled 60 Vbeta and 13 Jbeta. Repertoires were generated with immunoSEQ multiplex PCR, while TCRdb's copy carries only in-frame clones and drops some. Its clone listing holds about 200,000 clones. Sequencing was done on a sample of PBMCs. V gene TRBV10-3 combines with J gene TRBJ1-1, with D perhaps TRBD1 (6 bases). The sequence was collected from a girl aged 2 to 10 in good health and CMV-seropositive. CDR3 amino acids: CAISEQGGTEAFF. As DNA, the CDR3 is TGTGCCATCAGTGAACAGGGTGGGACTGAAGCTTTCTTT.